A single sample is the source of the 15 T cell receptor beta chains below, sequenced in a study of monozygotic twins with inflammatory bowel disease. TCRdb re-called the 5' RACE reads; one entry per CDR3 protein, DNA not given. The sample's table shows a few hundred thousand distinct CDR3 sequences. Material for sequencing was blood. The receptors derive from a human donor with ulcerative colitis or Crohn's disease, or a healthy co-twin of an affected twin (not recorded which).

V and J are TRBV2 and TRBJ2-1; TCRdb proposes TRBD1, but this gene call is untestable without DNA. From germline, CDR1 is SNHLY and CDR2 FYNNEI. The CDR3 consists of 14 residues. The CDR3 loop is CASSLDRGFDEQFF.

The V call is TRBV4-1, the J call TRBJ2-3. The length of the CDR3 is 15 residues. Germline V gene data show CDR1 as MGHRA and CDR2 as YSYEKL. The CDR3 reads CASSQTGTRTDTQYF.

This rearrangement joins TRBV3-1 to TRBJ1-1; no DNA is available, so the TRBD1 call from TCRdb remains unchecked. Germline CDR1 LGHDT, CDR2 YNNKEL (reference sequence). The CDR3 length is 14 residues. The CDR3 reads CASSQKVGDTEAFF. The full variable domain, completed using reference TRBV3-1 and TRBJ1-1, is DTAVSQTPKYLVTQMGNDKSIKCEQNLGHDTMYWYKQDSKKFLKIMFSYNNKELIINETVPNRFSPKSPDKAHLNLHINSLELGDSAVYFCASSQKVGDTEAFFGQGTRLTVV.

The chain combines TRBV24-1 with TRBJ2-1; TCRdb proposes TRBD1, but this gene call is untestable without DNA. Germline CDR1 is KGHDR and CDR2 is SFDVKD. The CDR3 contains 17 residues. CDR3 in amino acids: CATSDAQGPGSYNEQFF.

The rearrangement uses TRBV20-1 and TRBJ2-5; as DNA is missing, the TRBD1 call by TCRdb cannot be tested. Germline values: CDR1 DFQATT, CDR2 SNEGSKA (reference sequence). The CDR3 is 13 amino acids. The CDR3 sequence: CSASALGQETQYF.

The chain links TRBV5-1 to TRBJ2-1; TCRdb picks TRBD2, but there is no DNA to check that call. Germline CDR1 SGHRS, CDR2 YFSETQ. This CDR3 region has 16 residues. The CDR3: CASSSRLAGGPTEQFF.

CDR3 sequence: CASSPGLAGVVADTQYF. V usage is TRBV18 and J usage is TRBJ2-3; the D call from TCRdb, TRBD2, cannot be confirmed without DNA. Germline assignment: CDR1 KGHSH and CDR2 LQKENI. This CDR3 spans 17 amino acids.

The chain is built from TRBV4-3 and TRBJ2-2; without DNA, the TCRdb call of TRBD2 cannot be checked. The CDR3 consists of 17 residues. Germline CDR1 LGHNA, CDR2 YSLEER. The CDR3: CASSSRIVAVKTGELFF.

The chain links TRBV6-5 to TRBJ2-7; TCRdb gives TRBD1 as the D gene, but with no DNA this cannot be confirmed. Germline CDR1 MNHEY, CDR2 SVGAGI. The CDR3 runs to 15 residues. CDR3 protein: CASRYTTGGKNEQYF.

The V call is TRBV19, the J call TRBJ2-3; TCRdb reports TRBD2, a call that lacks DNA to check it against. This CDR3 is built from 17 residues. Germline V gene sequence: CDR1 LNHDA, CDR2 SQIVND (reference sequence). CDR3 amino acids: CASSITFSGSGADTQYF.

V gene TRBV7-2 combines with J gene TRBJ2-1; the TCRdb call, TRBD2, lacks DNA for checking. CDR1 is SGHTA, CDR2 FQGNSA, per germline. This CDR3 contains 15 residues. The chain's CDR3 is CASSRRVLSYNEQFF.

The V call is TRBV5-6, the J call TRBJ2-3. CDR3 size: 15 residues. Germline assignment: CDR1 SGHDT and CDR2 YYEEEE. This CDR3 is CASSLLERRTDTQYF.

The gene calls are TRBV5-1 and TRBJ1-6; the D call from TCRdb, TRBD1, cannot be confirmed without DNA. Germline CDR1 and CDR2: SGHRS and YFSETQ. The CDR3 loop spans 17 amino acids. The CDR3 sequence is CASSFTGTQGADSPLHF.

The J gene is TRBJ2-2, the V gene TRBV4-1; TCRdb designates TRBD2, a call that cannot be tested without DNA. This CDR3 region has 13 residues. Germline values: CDR1 MGHRA, CDR2 YSYEKL. The CDR3 loop reads CASSQERGGELFF.

The rearrangement uses TRBV10-3 and TRBJ2-2; TCRdb reports TRBD2, a call that lacks DNA to check it against. In germline, CDR1 is ENHRY, CDR2 SYGVKD. This CDR3 contains 16 residues. CDR3: CAISTGTSANTGELFF.